This T cell receptor beta chain came from a study of PD-L1 blockade in urothelial cancer. Turning to the study itself: Individuals in the cohort had been given 0 to 3 earlier chemotherapy regimens. Blood was analyzed 3 weeks (second dose) and 6 weeks after treatment start. Counts from blood samples showed a median of 141,255 T cells.

The table came from immunoSEQ multiplex PCR; TCRdb's copy has only in-frame clones and leaves some out. This table has tens of thousands of clones, nearly 85% appearing once. The cohort comprised individuals with locally advanced or metastatic urothelial carcinoma. Germline CDR1 and CDR2: SEHNR and FQNEAQ (reference sequence). V dropped 5 bases and J dropped 9 bases, with 23 bases sitting between them. The CDR3 runs to 16 residues. Sequenced material: PBMCs, taken around atezolizumab (anti-PD-L1) treatment. The sequence was collected from a man aged 40-49 years with urothelial cancer. J is TRBJ2-1 and V is TRBV7-9; perhaps TRBD2 as D (6 bases). CDR3 region: CASSPTPPEGEGEQFF. The CDR3 coding sequence is TGTGCCAGCAGCCCCACCCCGCCGGAGGGCGAGGGTGAGCAGTTCTTC.